The 27 T cell receptor beta chains presented below share a single source sample, sequenced in a study of cytomegalovirus exposure and HLA in healthy donors. TCRdb's table, derived via immunoSEQ multiplex PCR, lists solely in-frame clones and lacks some. The data show 150,000 to 200,000 clones, roughly 90% seen once. Sequencing used PBMCs. All receptors come from a young woman in good health and CMV-seronegative.

This clone appeared many times. The V gene is TRBV27, the J gene TRBJ1-6, with a weak D call TRBD1 (5 bases). The CDR3 sequence is 14 residues long. CDR1 MNHEY and CDR2 SMNVEV come from the germline V gene (reference sequence). Trimming removed 3 bases at V and 7 bases at J, with 10 bases between. This CDR3 is CASSFSRENSPLHF. For the CDR3, the DNA is TGTGCCAGCAGTTTTAGCAGGGAAAATTCACCCCTCCACTTT.

V gene TRBV19 combines with J gene TRBJ2-2; 7 nucleotides align to TRBD1. The V and J ends lost 6 bases and 0 bases, in that order; junction bases with no gene match: 13. Germline assignment: CDR1 LNHDA and CDR2 SQIVND (reference sequence). The CDR3 loop spans 18 amino acids. The CDR3 sequence: CASSLSITGASNTGELFF. The CDR3, as DNA: TGTGCCAGTAGCCTCTCAATTACAGGGGCTTCGAACACCGGGGAGCTGTTTTTT.

This chain connects TRBV10-3 to TRBJ1-2; 11 nucleotides match TRBD1. The CDR3 sequence is 15 residues long. Losses at the gene ends were 4 bases for V and 7 bases for J; bases not matched to a gene: 8. Germline CDR1 ENHRY, CDR2 SYGVKD. The CDR3 is CAISGRDRGSGGYTF. DNA for the CDR3: TGTGCCATCAGTGGTCGGGACAGGGGGTCTGGTGGCTACACCTTC.

The chain's CDR3 is CASSDARAEQFF. CDR3 nucleotide sequence: TGCGCCAGCAGTGACGCTAGAGCTGAGCAGTTCTTC. The genes are TRBV10-2 and TRBJ2-1; D is undetermined. V lost 3 bases, J lost 9 bases, and 9 bases lay in between. The germline V gene encodes CDR1 WSHSY and CDR2 SAAADI. The CDR3 is 12 amino acids.

This rearrangement joins TRBV27 to TRBJ1-2; D ambiguous. The CDR3 is made up of 18 amino acids. Trimming stripped 5 bases from V and 4 bases from J, with 26 bases between. Germline V gives CDR1 MNHEY, CDR2 SMNVEV (reference sequence). The CDR3 protein is CASSPQLQVQHTLYGYTF. The CDR3 DNA reads TGTGCCAGCAGTCCGCAACTACAAGTGCAGCACACCCTCTATGGCTACACCTTC.

This chain links TRBV11-2 with TRBJ2-1, with a weak D call TRBD2 (5 bases). V lost 7 bases and J 0 bases, leaving 22 bases between the germline ends. Germline loops: CDR1 SGHAT, CDR2 FQNNGV. The CDR3 loop spans 18 amino acids. The CDR3 region is CASTPHRGLRSSYNEQFF. The CDR3 DNA sequence: TGTGCCAGCACACCCCACCGGGGTTTACGTAGCTCCTACAATGAGCAGTTCTTC.

This clone was picked up a small number of times. The chain couples TRBV11-3 to TRBJ2-7, with D uncertain. V lost 2 bases and J lost 5, with 10 bases in between. The CDR3 extends over 13 amino acids. Germline V gene sequence: CDR1 SGHNT, CDR2 YENEEA. CDR3: CASSLSERDEQYF. CDR3 DNA sequence: TGTGCCAGCAGCTTAAGTGAACGGGACGAGCAGTACTTC.

This chain uses TRBV27 with TRBJ1-1, with TRBD1 matching over 10 bases. Germline CDR1 is MNHEY and CDR2 is SMNVEV (reference sequence). Germline trimming cut 8 bases from V and 6 bases from J; bases unmatched to any gene: 6. This CDR3 has 13 amino acids. CDR3 region: CASGGQGYSEAFF. In nucleotides, the CDR3 is TGTGCCAGCGGGGGACAGGGGTACTCTGAAGCTTTCTTT.

The J gene is TRBJ1-2, the V gene TRBV27; D remains ambiguous. This CDR3 has 15 amino acids. The V gene lost 2 bases and the J gene lost 8 bases, with 18 bases spanning the gap. Per the germline V gene, CDR1 is MNHEY and CDR2 is SMNVEV (reference sequence). DNA of the CDR3: TGTGCCAGCAGTTTAGCCCCACCCGGGTCTCAAGGCTACACCTTC. It yields the protein CASSLAPPGSQGYTF.

This rearrangement joins TRBV7-2 to TRBJ2-7; D unresolved. The V and J ends lost 4 bases and 5 bases respectively, with 15 bases between them. Germline CDR1 reads SGHTA; CDR2 reads FQGNSA. The CDR3 has 14 amino acids. CDR3 DNA: TGTGCCAGCAGCTCAAGAGGTGAATTCAACGAGCAGTACTTC. Its translation is CASSSRGEFNEQYF.

The chain has TRBV4-3 and TRBJ2-1; D unresolved. CDR1 is LGHNA, CDR2 YSLEER, per germline. The CDR3 totals 15 residues. Trimming stripped 5 bases from V and 9 bases from J, with 20 bases between. DNA of the CDR3: TGCGCCAGCAGCGTCGCAGCTAGAGTCTACGGTGAGCAGTTCTTC. Its protein is CASSVAARVYGEQFF.

This clone was detected a few times. The CDR3 loop is CASSYGTVGTEAFF. CDR3 coding DNA: TGTGCCAGCAGTTACGGGACAGTAGGCACTGAAGCTTTCTTT. The chain is built from TRBV27 and TRBJ1-1; 7 nucleotides align to TRBD1. The CDR3 runs to 14 residues. Germline assignment: CDR1 MNHEY and CDR2 SMNVEV (reference sequence). V was pared by 4 bases and J by 4 bases, with 6 bases of the junction left unmatched.

The chain joins TRBV29-1 to TRBJ1-4; D not certain. Germline assignment: CDR1 SQVTM and CDR2 ANQGSEA. The CDR3 is made up of 15 amino acids. The CDR3 DNA reads TGCAGTGCTCAGCGTACACTTGCAACTAATGAAAAACTGTTTTTT. Translating gives CSAQRTLATNEKLFF. Filled out from reference TRBV29-1 and TRBJ1-4, the complete variable domain reads SAVISQKPSRDICQRGTSLTIQCQVDSQVTMMFWYRQQPGQSLTLIATANQGSEATYESGFVIDKFPISRPNLTFSTLTVSNMSPEDSSIYLCSAQRTLATNEKLFFGSGTQLSVL.

The DNA for the CDR3 is TGTGCCAGCAGCTTAGGCACAAAGAGGGGAGGAACTGAAGCTTTCTTT. Residues: CASSLGTKRGGTEAFF. This rearrangement joins TRBV5-4 to TRBJ1-1, with a weak D call TRBD1 (5 bases). CDR1 and CDR2 from the germline V gene are SGHNT and YYREEE (reference sequence). The CDR3 covers 16 residues. Trimming removed 2 bases at V and 5 bases at J, with 19 bases between.

The chain couples TRBV29-1 to TRBJ2-7, with 12 bases identical to TRBD2. V lost 4 bases to trimming and J lost 2 bases; unmatched junction nucleotides: 6. The CDR3 covers 15 residues. Germline V gene lookup returns CDR1 SQVTM and CDR2 ANQGSEA. DNA for the CDR3: TGCAGCGTTGTTTGGACTAGCGGGATCCCCTACGAGCAGTACTTC. Protein product: CSVVWTSGIPYEQYF.

J is TRBJ1-6 and V is TRBV27; the match to TRBD1 covers 7 bases. V gave up 7 bases and J gave up 5 bases; unmatched junction bases: 11. The CDR3 is made up of 16 amino acids. Germline V gene lookup returns CDR1 MNHEY and CDR2 SMNVEV (reference sequence). The CDR3 loop is CASNYLGTANNSPLHF. The DNA for the CDR3 is TGTGCCAGCAACTACTTGGGGACAGCCAATAATTCACCCCTCCACTTT.

V gene TRBV5-1 combines with J gene TRBJ1-1; D is ambiguous. The CDR3 extends over 18 amino acids. The V end was cut by 0 bases, the J end by 0 bases, with 18 bases between. Germline loops: CDR1 SGHRS, CDR2 YFSETQ. This CDR3 is CASSLEPLRARMNTEAFF. For the CDR3, the DNA is TGCGCCAGCAGCTTGGAACCGCTTAGAGCCCGCATGAACACTGAAGCTTTCTTT.

This chain joins TRBV10-2 and TRBJ2-7, with D perhaps matching TRBD2 (6 bases). The V gene's germline CDR1 is WSHSY and CDR2 SAAADI. V was shortened by 6 bases and J by 2 bases, with 20 bases between the two germline ends. The CDR3 covers 16 residues. CDR3 loop: CASRSSELPGTYEQYF. CDR3 coding DNA: TGCGCCAGCAGGTCTAGCGAGCTCCCCGGGACCTACGAGCAGTACTTC.

In its sample, this clone was seen once. The chain employs TRBV28 and TRBJ1-1; D uncertain. Germline loops: CDR1 MDHEN, CDR2 SYDVKM. The CDR3 sequence is 10 residues long. Trimming removed 8 bases from V and 8 bases from J, with 9 bases in between. CDR3: CASQFGEAFF. The DNA for the CDR3 is TGTGCCAGCCAATTCGGGGAAGCTTTCTTT.

J is TRBJ2-7 and V is TRBV11-2; D gene uncertain. In germline, CDR1 is SGHAT, CDR2 FQNNGV. The CDR3 is made up of 14 amino acids. V shed 4 bases and J shed 2 bases, with 12 bases lying between them. The CDR3 spells CASSSPMLAYEQYF. CDR3 nucleotides: TGTGCCAGCAGCTCCCCTATGTTAGCCTACGAGCAGTACTTC.

The V and J genes are TRBV30 and TRBJ2-3; D unresolved. CDR1 is GTSNPN and CDR2 is SVGIG in the germline V gene (reference sequence). The length of the CDR3 is 15 residues. Trimming removed 2 bases at V and 1 base at J, with 13 bases between. Written as DNA, the CDR3 is TGTGCCTGGAGTCCCCCCCAGGCACGCACAGATACGCAGTATTTT. This sequence encodes CAWSPPQARTDTQYF.

V is TRBV27 and J is TRBJ2-1; a possible D gene is TRBD1 (6 bases). The germline V and J ends were trimmed by 5 bases and 5 bases, with 16 bases remaining between them. The CDR3 is 15 amino acids. The germline CDR1 and CDR2 sequences are MNHEY and SMNVEV (reference sequence). CDR3: CASSLRRQDNNEQFF. In DNA, the CDR3 is TGTGCCAGCAGTCTGCGGAGACAGGACAACAATGAGCAGTTCTTC.

J is TRBJ2-3 and V is TRBV5-6; D gene ambiguous. V was clipped by 0 bases and J by 0 bases, with 14 bases between them. The V gene's germline CDR1 is SGHDT and CDR2 YYEEEE. The CDR3 extends over 17 amino acids. The CDR3 protein is CASSLEITLTSTDTQYF. CDR3 DNA: TGTGCCAGCAGCTTGGAAATCACCCTTACTAGCACAGATACGCAGTATTTT. Complete variable domain (other parts from reference TRBV5-6 and TRBJ2-3): DAGVTQSPTHLIKTRGQQVTLRCSPKSGHDTVSWYQQALGQGPQFIFQYYEEEERQRGNFPDRFSGHQFPNYSSELNVNALLLGDSALYLCASSLEITLTSTDTQYFGPGTRLTVL.

The CDR3 loop is CSVIGVDYGYTF. The CDR3 coding sequence is TGCAGCGTAATTGGAGTGGACTATGGCTACACCTTC. The chain links TRBV29-1 to TRBJ1-2; no reliable D call. This CDR3 region has 12 residues. With 6 bases removed from V and 3 bases from J, the gap between germline ends came to 11 bases. Germline loops: CDR1 SQVTM, CDR2 ANQGSEA.

This clone was counted once. The V call is TRBV6-1, the J call TRBJ1-1; 9 bases agree with TRBD1. Germline CDR1 and CDR2: MNHNS and SASEGT. The CDR3 extends over 15 amino acids. V shed 5 bases, J shed 5 bases, and the junction held 9 bases outside the gene matches. CDR3 sequence (DNA): TGTGCCAGCAGTCCCCAGACAGGGGGAGGGACTGAAGCTTTCTTT. Protein sequence: CASSPQTGGGTEAFF.

The rearrangement links TRBV2 to TRBJ2-2; the D gene is possibly TRBD1 (6 bases). The germline V and J ends were trimmed by 8 bases and 6 bases, with 13 bases remaining between them. The CDR3 sequence is 13 residues long. CDR1 and CDR2 (germline): SNHLY, FYNNEI. The CDR3 DNA reads TGTGCCAGCCAGGACAGTTGGGCCGGGGAGCTGTTTTTT. Amino acids: CASQDSWAGELFF.

Only one count was recorded for this clone. The V and J genes are TRBV7-9 and TRBJ2-7; 8 nucleotides align to TRBD1. This CDR3 spans 13 amino acids. V gave up 1 base and J gave up 6 bases; unmatched junction bases: 2. Germline CDR1 SEHNR, CDR2 FQNEAQ (reference sequence). CDR3 coding DNA: TGTGCCAGCAGCTTAGAACAGGGGGGCGAGCAGTACTTC. As protein: CASSLEQGGEQYF.